This TCR beta chain was identified during a study of OX40 agonist ivuxolimab in advanced cancers. Whole-study context: Dose-escalation cases comprised hepatocellular carcinoma, melanoma, renal cell or head and neck cancer. Partial responses were observed in three patients, of whom one had hepatocellular carcinoma and two had cutaneous melanoma.

Sequencing used immunoSEQ multiplex PCR; TCRdb keeps in-frame clones, though not all of them. The table lists about 49,000 clones, 85% of them singletons. In this sample, this clone turned up once. Its antigen is unknown. Different DNA sequences within this sample yield the same CDR3. In germline, CDR1 is SGHNT, CDR2 YYREEE (reference sequence). Trimming took 0 bases from V and 5 from J, leaving 11 bases between them. The CDR3 length is 14 residues. Notes on the study in general: No determination was made of the antigen specificity of the expanded peripheral T cells. Mean expanded clone counts were higher in CD8+ than CD4+ T cells.

This chain connects TRBV5-4 to TRBJ2-5, with D tentatively TRBD1 (5 bases). This receptor was taken from an adult with an advanced solid tumor such as melanoma, head and neck, liver or kidney cancer. The source material was CD4+ or CD8+ T cells sorted from blood, sampled in a trial of the OX40 agonist ivuxolimab. The CDR3 bases are TGTGCCAGCAGCTTGGTAGGGGCAATGGAGACCCAGTACTTC. It is translated as CASSLVGAMETQYF.